A single T cell receptor beta chain is shown here with its context. These data originate in a study of blood T cell repertoires in COVID-19. Across the whole study: Samples representing acute and convalescent COVID-19 were sourced from the United States, Italy and Spain. Nucleic acid was either cDNA or gDNA, and it came from T cells, B-cell-depleted T cells, or PBMCs.

V trimming: 5 bases; J trimming: 7 bases; junction bases outside the gene matches: 17. CDR1 and CDR2 (germline): MNHNY, SVGAGI (reference sequence). The CDR3 has 18 amino acids. Sequencing used immunoSEQ multiplex PCR; TCRdb keeps in-frame clones, though not all of them. The data contain about 120,000 clones, around four fifths of them singletons. The J gene is TRBJ1-6, the V gene TRBV6-6, with 7 nucleotides matching TRBD1. The TCR sequence derives from a man between 25 and 39 years old with acute or convalescent COVID-19. Sequenced: peripheral blood. The CDR3 is CASSPSSTGVWRNSPLHF. The CDR3 nucleotides are TGTGCCAGCAGTCCTTCCTCAACAGGGGTTTGGAGGAATTCACCCCTCCACTTT.